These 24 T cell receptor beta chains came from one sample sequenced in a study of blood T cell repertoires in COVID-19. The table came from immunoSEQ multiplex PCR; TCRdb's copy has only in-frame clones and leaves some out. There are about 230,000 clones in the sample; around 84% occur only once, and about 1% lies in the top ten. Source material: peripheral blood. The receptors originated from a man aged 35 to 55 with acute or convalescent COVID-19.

The CDR3 reads CASSQMDISGDTEAFF. In DNA, the CDR3 is TGTGCCAGCAGCCAAATGGACATCTCTGGAGACACTGAAGCTTTCTTT. The chain has TRBV11-2 and TRBJ1-1; possible D gene TRBD1, 5 bases. Trimming took 5 bases from V and 3 from J, leaving 19 bases between them. Looked up from germline, CDR1 is SGHAT and CDR2 is FQNNGV. The CDR3 sequence is 16 residues long.

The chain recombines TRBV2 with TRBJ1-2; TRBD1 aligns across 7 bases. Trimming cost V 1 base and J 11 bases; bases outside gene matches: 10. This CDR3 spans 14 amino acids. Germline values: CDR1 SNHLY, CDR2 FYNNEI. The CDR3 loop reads CASSEEGTEEGYTF. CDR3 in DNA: TGTGCCAGCAGTGAAGAAGGGACAGAGGAAGGGTACACCTTC.

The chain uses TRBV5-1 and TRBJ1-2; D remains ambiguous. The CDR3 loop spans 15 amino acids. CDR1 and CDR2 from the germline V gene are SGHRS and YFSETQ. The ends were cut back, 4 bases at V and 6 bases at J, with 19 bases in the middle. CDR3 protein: CASSLSDRRDNGYTF. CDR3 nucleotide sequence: TGCGCCAGCAGCCTGTCGGACCGGAGGGATAATGGCTACACCTTC.

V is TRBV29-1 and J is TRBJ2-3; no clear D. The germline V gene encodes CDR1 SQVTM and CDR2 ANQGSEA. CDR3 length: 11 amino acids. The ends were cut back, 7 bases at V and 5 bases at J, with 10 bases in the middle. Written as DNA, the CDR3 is TGCAGCGCAGATACAATAGATACGCAGTATTTT. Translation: CSADTIDTQYF.

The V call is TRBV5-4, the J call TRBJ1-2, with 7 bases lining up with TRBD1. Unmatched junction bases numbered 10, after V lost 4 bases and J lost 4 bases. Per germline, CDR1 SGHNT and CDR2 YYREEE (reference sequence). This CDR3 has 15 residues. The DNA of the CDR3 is TGTGCCAGCAGCACCTATGGGGACAGACTCTATGGCTACACCTTC. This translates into CASSTYGDRLYGYTF.

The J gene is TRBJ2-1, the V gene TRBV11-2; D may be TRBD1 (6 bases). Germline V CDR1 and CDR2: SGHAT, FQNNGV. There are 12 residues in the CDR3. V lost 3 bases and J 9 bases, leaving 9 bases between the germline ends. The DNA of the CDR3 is TGTGCCAGCAGCTTCGGACAGATTGAGCAGTTCTTC. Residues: CASSFGQIEQFF.

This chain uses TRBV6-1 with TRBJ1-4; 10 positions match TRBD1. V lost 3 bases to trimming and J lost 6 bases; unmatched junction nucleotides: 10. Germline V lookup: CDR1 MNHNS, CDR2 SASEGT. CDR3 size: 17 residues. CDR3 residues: CASSDRAGTGVDEKLFF. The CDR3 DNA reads TGTGCCAGCAGTGACCGGGCCGGGACAGGGGTCGATGAAAAACTGTTTTTT.

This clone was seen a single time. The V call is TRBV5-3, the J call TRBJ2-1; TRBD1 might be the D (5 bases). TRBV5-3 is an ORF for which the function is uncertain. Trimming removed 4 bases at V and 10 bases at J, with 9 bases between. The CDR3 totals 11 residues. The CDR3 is CARSPGPEQFF. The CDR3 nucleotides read TGTGCCAGAAGCCCAGGGCCAGAGCAGTTCTTC.

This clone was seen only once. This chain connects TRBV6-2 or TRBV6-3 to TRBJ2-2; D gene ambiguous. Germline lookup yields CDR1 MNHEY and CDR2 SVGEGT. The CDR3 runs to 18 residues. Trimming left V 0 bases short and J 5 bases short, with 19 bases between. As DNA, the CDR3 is TGTGCCAGCAGTTACTCCATGCCGATTATGGCGGCGACCGGGGAGCTGTTTTTT. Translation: CASSYSMPIMAATGELFF.

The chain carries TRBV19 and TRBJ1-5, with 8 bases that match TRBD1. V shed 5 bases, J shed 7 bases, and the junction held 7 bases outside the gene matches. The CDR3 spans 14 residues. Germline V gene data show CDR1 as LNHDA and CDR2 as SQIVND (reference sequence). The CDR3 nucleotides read TGTGCCAGTAGTTCTCAGGGGGCTGGACAGCCCCAGCATTTT. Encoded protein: CASSSQGAGQPQHF.

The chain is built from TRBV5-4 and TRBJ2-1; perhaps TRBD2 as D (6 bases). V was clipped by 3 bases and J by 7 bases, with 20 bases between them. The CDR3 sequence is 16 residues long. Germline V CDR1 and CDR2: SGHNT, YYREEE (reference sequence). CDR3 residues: CASSSYRDSQRNEQFF. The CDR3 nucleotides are TGTGCCAGCAGCTCTTACCGGGACTCCCAAAGGAATGAGCAGTTCTTC.

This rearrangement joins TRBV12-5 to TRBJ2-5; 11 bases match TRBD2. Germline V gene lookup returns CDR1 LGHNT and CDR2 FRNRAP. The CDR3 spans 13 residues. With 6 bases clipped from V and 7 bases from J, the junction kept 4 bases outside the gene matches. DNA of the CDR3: TGTGCTAGTGGCTTAGCGGGGGGGCGGACCCAGTACTTC. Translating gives CASGLAGGRTQYF.

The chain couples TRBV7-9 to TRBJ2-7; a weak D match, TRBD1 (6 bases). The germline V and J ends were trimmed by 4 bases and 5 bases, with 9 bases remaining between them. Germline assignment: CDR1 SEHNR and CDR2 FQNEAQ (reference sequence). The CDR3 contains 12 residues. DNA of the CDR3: TGTGCCAGCAGCTCGGCAGGGGACGAGCAGTACTTC. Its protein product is CASSSAGDEQYF.

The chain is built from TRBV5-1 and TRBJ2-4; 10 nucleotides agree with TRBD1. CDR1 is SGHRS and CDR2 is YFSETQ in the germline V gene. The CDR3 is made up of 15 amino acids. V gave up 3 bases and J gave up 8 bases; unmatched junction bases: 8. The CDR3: CASSWDRGVTDIQYF. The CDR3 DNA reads TGCGCCAGCAGCTGGGACAGGGGTGTGACGGACATTCAGTACTTC.

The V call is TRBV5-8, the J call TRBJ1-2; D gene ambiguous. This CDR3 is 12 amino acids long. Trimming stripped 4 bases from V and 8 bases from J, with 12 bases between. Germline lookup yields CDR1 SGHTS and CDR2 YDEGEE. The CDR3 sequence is CASSLGVQGYTF. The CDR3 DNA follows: TGTGCCAGCAGCCTCGGGGTTCAGGGCTACACCTTC.

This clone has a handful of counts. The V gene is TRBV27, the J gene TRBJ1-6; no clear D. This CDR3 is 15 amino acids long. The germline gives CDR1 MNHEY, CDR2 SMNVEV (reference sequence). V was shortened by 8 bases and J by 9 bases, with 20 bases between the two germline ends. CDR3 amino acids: CASARLLLGSSPLHF. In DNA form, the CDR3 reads TGTGCCAGCGCCCGACTCCTTCTTGGGTCTTCACCCCTCCACTTT.

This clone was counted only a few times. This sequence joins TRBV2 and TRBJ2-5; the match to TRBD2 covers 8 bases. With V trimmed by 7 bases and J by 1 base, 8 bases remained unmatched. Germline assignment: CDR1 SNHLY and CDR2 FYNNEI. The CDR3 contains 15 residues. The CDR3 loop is CASTAAGVPQETQYF. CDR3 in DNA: TGTGCCAGCACGGCAGCGGGGGTACCCCAAGAGACCCAGTACTTC.

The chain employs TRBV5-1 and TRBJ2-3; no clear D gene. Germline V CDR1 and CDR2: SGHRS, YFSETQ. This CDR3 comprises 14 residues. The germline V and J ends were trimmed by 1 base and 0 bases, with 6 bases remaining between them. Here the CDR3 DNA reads TGCGCCAGCAGCTTGCAGACTAGCACAGATACGCAGTATTTT. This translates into CASSLQTSTDTQYF.

The CDR3 sequence is CASSPEAGRSGELFF. CDR3 nucleotide sequence: TGTGCCAGCTCACCAGAGGCAGGGCGGTCCGGGGAGCTGTTTTTT. The rearrangement joins TRBV18 to TRBJ2-2; possible D gene TRBD1, 5 bases. The germline V gene encodes CDR1 KGHSH and CDR2 LQKENI. Trimming shortened V by 2 bases and J by 6 bases, and 13 bases separated the two germline ends. The CDR3 runs to 15 residues.

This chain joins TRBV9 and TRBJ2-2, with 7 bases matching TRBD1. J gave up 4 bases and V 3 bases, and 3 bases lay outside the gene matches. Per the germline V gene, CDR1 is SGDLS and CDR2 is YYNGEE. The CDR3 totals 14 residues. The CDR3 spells CASSGQGGTGELFF. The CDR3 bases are TGTGCCAGCAGCGGACAGGGCGGCACCGGGGAGCTGTTTTTT.

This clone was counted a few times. In DNA form, the CDR3 reads TGTGCCAGCAGCACTACGACAGAAATGAACACTGAAGCTTTCTTT. It is translated as CASSTTTEMNTEAFF. The chain joins TRBV28 to TRBJ1-1; maybe TRBD1 (5 bases). Germline V lookup: CDR1 MDHEN, CDR2 SYDVKM. This CDR3 contains 15 residues. V lost 6 bases, J lost 0 bases, and 14 bases lay in between.

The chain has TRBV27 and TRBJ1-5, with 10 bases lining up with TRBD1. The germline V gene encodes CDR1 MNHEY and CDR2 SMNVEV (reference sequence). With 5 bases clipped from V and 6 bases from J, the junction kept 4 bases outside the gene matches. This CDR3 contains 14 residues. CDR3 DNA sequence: TGTGCCAGCAGTCCTGGGACAGGGGTTCAGCCCCAGCATTTT. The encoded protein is CASSPGTGVQPQHF.

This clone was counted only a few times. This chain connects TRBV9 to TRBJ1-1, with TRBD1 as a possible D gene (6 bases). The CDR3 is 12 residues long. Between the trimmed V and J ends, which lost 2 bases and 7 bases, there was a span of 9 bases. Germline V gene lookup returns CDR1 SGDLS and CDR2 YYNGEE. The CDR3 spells CASSVLGGEAFF. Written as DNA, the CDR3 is TGTGCCAGCAGCGTTCTAGGGGGTGAAGCTTTCTTT.

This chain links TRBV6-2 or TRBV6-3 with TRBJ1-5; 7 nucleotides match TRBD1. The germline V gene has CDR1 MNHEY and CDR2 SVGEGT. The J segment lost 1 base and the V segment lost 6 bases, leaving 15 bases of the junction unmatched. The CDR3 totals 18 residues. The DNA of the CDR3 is TGTGCCAGCAGCACAACCCGGGAAGGGACAGAAAGCAATCAGCCCCAGCATTTT. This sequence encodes CASSTTREGTESNQPQHF.